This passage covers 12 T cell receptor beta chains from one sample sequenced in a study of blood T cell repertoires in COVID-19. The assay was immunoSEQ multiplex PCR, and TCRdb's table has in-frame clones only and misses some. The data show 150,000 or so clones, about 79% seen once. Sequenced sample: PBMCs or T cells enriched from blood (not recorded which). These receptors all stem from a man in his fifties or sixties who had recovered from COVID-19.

The CDR3 DNA follows: TGTGCCAGCAGTGAAGGCACTTATCAGCCCCAGCATTTT. Encoded protein: CASSEGTYQPQHF. The chain is built from TRBV2 and TRBJ1-5; no firm D call. Germline V gene sequence: CDR1 SNHLY, CDR2 FYNNEI. V lost 1 base and J lost 5, with 6 bases in between. This CDR3 region has 13 residues.

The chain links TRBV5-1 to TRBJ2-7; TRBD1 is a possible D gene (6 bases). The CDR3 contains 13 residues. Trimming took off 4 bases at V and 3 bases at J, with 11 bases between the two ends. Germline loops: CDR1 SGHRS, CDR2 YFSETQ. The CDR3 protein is CASSTGTVYEQYF. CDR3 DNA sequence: TGCGCCAGCAGCACAGGGACGGTCTACGAGCAGTACTTC.

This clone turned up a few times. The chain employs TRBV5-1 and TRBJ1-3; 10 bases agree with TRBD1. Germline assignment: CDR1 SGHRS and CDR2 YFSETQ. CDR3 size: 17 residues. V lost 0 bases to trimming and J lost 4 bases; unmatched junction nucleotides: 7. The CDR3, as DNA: TGCGCCAGCAGCTTGGAGGGGACAGGGGCCGGGGGAAACACCATATATTTT. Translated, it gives CASSLEGTGAGGNTIYF.

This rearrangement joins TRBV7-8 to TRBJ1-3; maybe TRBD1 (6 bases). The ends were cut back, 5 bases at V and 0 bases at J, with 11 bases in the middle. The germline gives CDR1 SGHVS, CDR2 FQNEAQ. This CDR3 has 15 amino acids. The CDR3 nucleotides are TGTGCCAGCAGCCACGACAGGACCTCTGGAAACACCATATATTTT. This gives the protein CASSHDRTSGNTIYF.

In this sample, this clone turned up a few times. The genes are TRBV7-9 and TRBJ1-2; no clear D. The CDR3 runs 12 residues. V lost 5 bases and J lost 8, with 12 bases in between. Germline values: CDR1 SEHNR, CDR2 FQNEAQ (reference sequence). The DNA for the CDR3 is TGTGCCAGCAGCCTCGATGGGCTGGGCTACACCTTC. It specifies CASSLDGLGYTF.

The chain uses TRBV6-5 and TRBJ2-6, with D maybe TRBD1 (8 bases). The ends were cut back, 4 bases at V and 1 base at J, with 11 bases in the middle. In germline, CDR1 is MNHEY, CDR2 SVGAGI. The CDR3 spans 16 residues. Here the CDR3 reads CASSSQGGSGANVLTF. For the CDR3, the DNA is TGTGCCAGCAGTTCACAGGGGGGGTCTGGGGCCAACGTCCTGACTTTC.

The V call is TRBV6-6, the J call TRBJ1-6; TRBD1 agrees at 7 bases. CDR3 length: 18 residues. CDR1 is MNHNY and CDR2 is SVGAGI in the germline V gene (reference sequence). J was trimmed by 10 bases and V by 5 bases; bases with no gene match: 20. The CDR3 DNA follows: TGTGCCAGCAGTCCCCTGGACAGGCGCTTTGTTTCAGAGTCACCCCTCCACTTT. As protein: CASSPLDRRFVSESPLHF.

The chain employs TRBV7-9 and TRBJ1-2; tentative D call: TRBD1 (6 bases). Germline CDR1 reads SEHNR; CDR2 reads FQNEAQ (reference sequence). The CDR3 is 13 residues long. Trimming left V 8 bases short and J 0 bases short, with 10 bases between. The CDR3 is CASGGRSNYGYTF. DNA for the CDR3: TGTGCCAGCGGGGGCAGATCTAACTATGGCTACACCTTC.

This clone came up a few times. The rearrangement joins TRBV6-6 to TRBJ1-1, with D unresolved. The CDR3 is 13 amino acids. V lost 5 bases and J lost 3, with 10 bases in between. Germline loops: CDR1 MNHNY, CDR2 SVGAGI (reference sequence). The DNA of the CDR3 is TGTGCCAGCAGTCGAACAGAGTACACTGAAGCTTTCTTT. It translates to CASSRTEYTEAFF.

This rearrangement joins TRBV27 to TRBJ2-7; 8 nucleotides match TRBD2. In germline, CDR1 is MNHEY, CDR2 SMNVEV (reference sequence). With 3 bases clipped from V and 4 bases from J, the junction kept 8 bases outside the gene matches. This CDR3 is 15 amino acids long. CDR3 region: CASSFEAGGWYEQYF. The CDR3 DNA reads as TGTGCCAGCAGTTTTGAGGCGGGGGGATGGTACGAGCAGTACTTC.

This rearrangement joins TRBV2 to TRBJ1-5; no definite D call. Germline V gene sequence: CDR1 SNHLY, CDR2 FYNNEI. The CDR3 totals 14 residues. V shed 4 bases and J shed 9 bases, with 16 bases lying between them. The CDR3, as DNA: TGTGCCAGCAGTGTGGCACAGCCAAACCGGCCCCAGCATTTT. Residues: CASSVAQPNRPQHF.

The CDR3 DNA is TGTGCCATCAGTGAATTCAGGGGGGCTGATCAGCCCCAGCATTTT. Amino acid sequence: CAISEFRGADQPQHF. The V and J genes are TRBV10-3 and TRBJ1-5, with 7 bases lining up with TRBD1. CDR3 length: 15 amino acids. The V gene end was trimmed by 3 bases and the J gene end by 5 bases; junction bases not matched to a gene: 7. Germline V gene data show CDR1 as ENHRY and CDR2 as SYGVKD.